A single sample is the source of the 20 T cell receptor beta chains below, sequenced in a study of blood T cell repertoires in COVID-19. Using immunoSEQ multiplex PCR, the repertoire was profiled, and TCRdb retains in-frame clones only, with some absent. The sample includes some 20,000 clones, 80% to 90% of them seen just once. Source material: peripheral blood. The receptor source for this set is a woman aged 60-75 years with active COVID-19.

This chain links TRBV3-1 (or the pseudogene TRBV3-2) with TRBJ1-1; 7 bases are a match to TRBD1. The junction had 11 bases not matched to a gene; V was cut back by 7 bases and J by 3 bases. Germline CDR1 and CDR2: LGHDT and YNNKEL (reference sequence). The CDR3 has 15 residues. The CDR3 loop is CASTTTPGGDTEAFF. CDR3 DNA sequence: TGTGCCAGCACCACAACCCCAGGGGGTGACACTGAAGCTTTCTTT.

This CDR3 reads CSASLGASGNTIYF. The CDR3 DNA follows: TGCAGTGCTAGTCTGGGGGCGTCCGGAAACACCATATATTTT. The chain combines TRBV20-1 with TRBJ1-3, with D perhaps matching TRBD1 (6 bases). The CDR3 runs to 14 residues. CDR1 and CDR2 from the germline V gene are DFQATT and SNEGSKA (reference sequence). Trimming took off 3 bases at V and 4 bases at J, with 13 bases between the two ends.

V is TRBV15 and J is TRBJ2-5; weak D call: TRBD2 (5 bases). Germline V gene sequence: CDR1 LNHNV, CDR2 YYDKDF (reference sequence). V was trimmed by 4 bases and J by 4 bases, leaving 25 bases between them. This CDR3 has 18 residues. Here the CDR3 DNA reads TGTGCCACCAGCACACCCCTCGGGGTCCAGGACTTAGGAGAGACCCAGTACTTC. Translation: CATSTPLGVQDLGETQYF.

J is TRBJ2-3 and V is TRBV6-5; 10 bases line up with TRBD2. CDR1 and CDR2 (germline): MNHEY, SVGAGI. This CDR3 is built from 16 residues. Unmatched junction bases numbered 4, after V lost 0 bases and J lost 4 bases. The CDR3 here is CASSYSGAGGPDTQYF. In nucleotides, the CDR3 is TGTGCCAGCAGTTACTCGGGAGCGGGGGGGCCAGATACGCAGTATTTT.

The table lists this clone with a count of one. The chain recombines TRBV12-3 or TRBV12-4 with TRBJ1-1; D call uncertain. The CDR3 totals 13 residues. Trimming left V 7 bases short and J 1 base short, with 10 bases between. The CDR3 DNA reads TGTGCCAGCACCCAGCGGGGGAACACTGAAGCTTTCTTT. This gives the protein CASTQRGNTEAFF.

The CDR3 DNA is TGTGCCAGCAGTTACCCGCAGGGGGATGGCTACACCTTC. The encoded protein is CASSYPQGDGYTF. The chain uses TRBV6-6 and TRBJ1-2; 7 nucleotides match TRBD1. J was trimmed by 6 bases and V by 2 bases; bases with no gene match: 3. CDR1 MNHNY and CDR2 SVGAGI come from the germline V gene (reference sequence). The CDR3 sequence is 13 residues long.

V and J are TRBV19 and TRBJ2-5; 7 bases line up with TRBD2. Germline V CDR1 and CDR2: LNHDA, SQIVND (reference sequence). J was trimmed by 5 bases and V by 8 bases; bases with no gene match: 8. The length of the CDR3 is 13 residues. In DNA, the CDR3 is TGTGCCAGTCAACAGCGGGGTGGGGAGACCCAGTACTTC. Its translation: CASQQRGGETQYF.

J is TRBJ2-3 and V is TRBV10-3; D uncertain. The length of the CDR3 is 12 residues. The V and J ends lost 3 bases and 4 bases respectively, with 5 bases between them. Per the germline V gene, CDR1 is ENHRY and CDR2 is SYGVKD. CDR3 amino acids: CAISDFADTQYF. The CDR3 DNA reads as TGTGCCATCAGTGACTTCGCAGATACGCAGTATTTT.

The rearrangement joins TRBV11-2 to TRBJ2-5; D is possibly TRBD1 (5 bases). This CDR3 region has 15 residues. CDR1 and CDR2 (germline): SGHAT, FQNNGV. Trimming cost V 1 base and J 1 base, with 10 bases left between them. CDR3 sequence: CASSLVLGPQETQYF. The CDR3 coding sequence is TGTGCCAGCAGCTTAGTCCTGGGGCCCCAAGAGACCCAGTACTTC.

The V call is TRBV14, the J call TRBJ2-5; 8 bases match TRBD1. CDR1 is SGHDN, CDR2 FVKESK, per germline. V gave up 0 bases and J gave up 5 bases; unmatched junction bases: 2. This CDR3 is 14 amino acids long. The CDR3, as DNA: TGTGCCAGCAGCCAAGATTCAGGGGGCGAGACCCAGTACTTC. Protein: CASSQDSGGETQYF.

This chain joins TRBV10-2 and TRBJ1-2; weak D call: TRBD1 (5 bases). V lost 6 bases and J 5 bases, leaving 10 bases between the germline ends. The CDR3 contains 12 residues. The germline V gene encodes CDR1 WSHSY and CDR2 SAAADI. This chain's CDR3 is CASRSGGYGYTF. CDR3 nucleotides: TGCGCCAGCAGGTCCGGGGGTTATGGCTACACCTTC.

The V and J genes are TRBV19 and TRBJ2-6; 12 bases map to TRBD1. V lost 6 bases, J lost 3 bases, and 3 bases stayed unmatched. Germline V CDR1 and CDR2: LNHDA, SQIVND (reference sequence). The CDR3 length is 16 residues. The CDR3 protein is CASRGQGAGGANVLTF. For the CDR3, the DNA is TGTGCCAGTAGGGGACAGGGGGCTGGTGGGGCCAACGTCCTGACTTTC. The full variable domain, rest sourced from reference TRBV19 and TRBJ2-6, is DGGITQSPKYLFRKEGQNVTLSCEQNLNHDAMYWYRQDPGQGLRLIYYSQIVNDFQKGDIAEGYSVSREKKESFPLTVTSAQKNPTAFYLCASRGQGAGGANVLTFGAGSRLTVL.

CDR3 protein: CASSLLGTDTEAFF. Written as DNA, the CDR3 is TGTGCCAGCAGCTTATTGGGCACGGACACTGAAGCTTTCTTT. The chain uses TRBV7-9 and TRBJ1-1; D is uncertain. Germline lookup yields CDR1 SEHNR and CDR2 FQNEAQ (reference sequence). The CDR3 covers 14 residues. V gave up 2 bases and J gave up 3 bases, with 10 bases separating them.

This chain links TRBV7-2 with TRBJ2-5, with TRBD1 matching 11 bases. The germline V gene has CDR1 SGHTA and CDR2 FQGNSA. The CDR3 extends over 17 amino acids. Germline trimming cut 2 bases from V and 4 bases from J; bases unmatched to any gene: 9. The CDR3 bases are TGTGCCAGCAGCTTAAGCGGACAGGGGGCTTTGGGAGAGACCCAGTACTTC. It translates to CASSLSGQGALGETQYF. The whole variable domain, remainder taken from reference TRBV7-2 and TRBJ2-5, is GAGVSQSPSNKVTEKGKDVELRCDPISGHTALYWYRQSLGQGLEFLIYFQGNSAPDKSGLPSDRFSAERTGGSVSTLTIQRTQQEDSAVYLCASSLSGQGALGETQYFGPGTRLLVL.

The J gene is TRBJ1-2, the V gene TRBV29-1, with unresolved D. The CDR3 runs 10 residues. Trimming shortened V by 3 bases and J by 5 bases, and 4 bases separated the two germline ends. Per the germline V gene, CDR1 is SQVTM and CDR2 is ANQGSEA. The CDR3 DNA sequence: TGCAGCGTTGATAGTTATGGCTACACCTTC. Translating gives CSVDSYGYTF.

The chain combines TRBV7-9 with TRBJ2-1; TRBD1 might be the D (6 bases). Per the germline V gene, CDR1 is SEHNR and CDR2 is FQNEAQ (reference sequence). Trimming left V 7 bases short and J 11 bases short, with 12 bases between. CDR3 length: 11 residues. The CDR3 sequence: CASTRGGKQFF. The CDR3 nucleotides read TGTGCCAGCACGAGAGGGGGAAAGCAGTTCTTC.

The gene calls are TRBV10-1 and TRBJ2-5; 12 bases are a match to TRBD1. Per the germline V gene, CDR1 is WNHNN and CDR2 is SYGVQD (reference sequence). The CDR3 length is 14 residues. After removal of 6 bases from V and 5 bases from J, the junction contained 4 bases not matched to a gene. CDR3 DNA sequence: TGCGCCAGCAGGGGACAGGGGGCTTTTGAGACCCAGTACTTC. This codes for CASRGQGAFETQYF.

The J gene is TRBJ1-6, the V gene TRBV7-9, with 9 positions matching TRBD1. CDR1 is SEHNR, CDR2 FQNEAQ, per germline (reference sequence). Unmatched junction bases numbered 4, after V lost 1 base and J lost 9 bases. The CDR3 is 15 residues long. The CDR3 here is CASSLGGQGISPLHF. CDR3 sequence (DNA): TGTGCCAGCAGCTTAGGGGGACAGGGCATTTCACCCCTCCACTTT.

This rearrangement joins TRBV5-1 to TRBJ2-2; 8 nucleotides agree with TRBD1. In germline, CDR1 is SGHRS, CDR2 YFSETQ. With 3 bases clipped from V and 2 bases from J, the junction kept 6 bases outside the gene matches. The CDR3 is 16 amino acids. The CDR3 reads CASSSSGQANTGELFF. In DNA, the CDR3 is TGCGCCAGCAGCTCCTCGGGACAGGCAAACACCGGGGAGCTGTTTTTT.

V and J are TRBV19 and TRBJ1-2; possibly TRBD1 for D (5 bases). The V end was cut by 3 bases, the J end by 8 bases, with 16 bases between. CDR1 and CDR2 from the germline V gene are LNHDA and SQIVND (reference sequence). This CDR3 has 14 residues. The CDR3 reads CASSIVDRQGGYTF. The CDR3 nucleotides read TGTGCCAGTAGTATTGTTGACCGCCAGGGAGGCTACACCTTC.